This T cell receptor beta chain was captured by sequencing in a study of blood T cell repertoires in COVID-19. Losses at the gene ends were 1 base for V and 4 bases for J; bases not matched to a gene: 2. Germline V gene lookup returns CDR1 ENHRY and CDR2 SYGVKD. This CDR3 region has 14 residues. Method: immunoSEQ multiplex PCR; TCRdb's copy keeps in-frame clones and lacks some. The table has roughly 180,000 clones, approximately 90% seen once. The source material was peripheral blood. The TCR was taken from a woman in her 30s with active or convalescent COVID-19. The V gene is TRBV10-3, the J gene TRBJ2-7, with 9 bases aligning to TRBD1. The CDR3 DNA reads as TGTGCCATCAGTGAGTTGGGACAGGGTTACGAGCAGTACTTC. It is translated as CAISELGQGYEQYF.